The 7 T cell receptor beta chains below come from one sample, sequenced in a study of blood T cell repertoires in COVID-19. Using immunoSEQ multiplex PCR, the repertoire was profiled, and TCRdb retains in-frame clones only, with some absent. The sample yields tens of thousands of clones, approximately 88% seen once. Input material: peripheral blood. The receptors derive from an older man with active or convalescent COVID-19.

The chain uses TRBV2 and TRBJ1-2, with D perhaps matching TRBD1 (6 bases). CDR1 is SNHLY and CDR2 is FYNNEI in the germline V gene. CDR3 length: 16 amino acids. Trimming left V 2 bases short and J 4 bases short, with 17 bases between. In nucleotides, the CDR3 is TGTGCCAGCAGTGAATATGGGACACCAGTCGGCTATGGCTACACCTTC. Translated, it gives CASSEYGTPVGYGYTF.

This clone was observed a single time. V gene TRBV11-3 combines with J gene TRBJ2-6; D gene uncertain. CDR3 length equals 15 residues. Germline assignment: CDR1 SGHNT and CDR2 YENEEA. V lost 1 base, J lost 2 bases, and 6 bases lay in between. CDR3 sequence reads: CASSLGAAGANVLTF. CDR3 coding DNA: TGTGCCAGCAGCTTAGGGGCAGCTGGGGCCAACGTCCTGACTTTC. Full variable domain (outside the CDR3, taken from reference TRBV11-3 and TRBJ2-6): EAGVVQSPRYKIIEKKQPVAFWCNPISGHNTLYWYLQNLGQGPELLIRYENEEAVDDSQLPKDRFSAERLKGVDSTLKIQPAELGDSAVYLCASSLGAAGANVLTFGAGSRLTVL.

J is TRBJ1-2 and V is TRBV19, with D possibly TRBD1 on 5 matching bases. The CDR3 totals 15 residues. V shed 0 bases and J shed 7 bases, with 15 bases lying between them. CDR1 and CDR2 (germline): LNHDA, SQIVND (reference sequence). The CDR3 DNA reads TGTGCCAGTAGTATAGATCGGAGCAGGGTCTTTGGCTACACCTTC. The encoded protein is CASSIDRSRVFGYTF.

The V call is TRBV19, the J call TRBJ1-5; D call uncertain. There are 14 residues in the CDR3. Germline values: CDR1 LNHDA, CDR2 SQIVND (reference sequence). Between the trimmed V and J ends, which lost 5 bases and 7 bases, there was a span of 15 bases. The CDR3 DNA follows: TGTGCCAGTAGTCTCACGGGGTCCGGCCAGCCCCAGCATTTT. This gives the protein CASSLTGSGQPQHF.

The chain joins TRBV19 to TRBJ2-5; 7 positions agree with TRBD1. Per germline, CDR1 LNHDA and CDR2 SQIVND (reference sequence). The CDR3 has 14 amino acids. V was pared by 6 bases and J by 1 base, with 5 bases of the junction left unmatched. The CDR3 region has the DNA TGTGCCAGTAGCCAGACAGGGATCCAAGAGACCCAGTACTTC. This translates into CASSQTGIQETQYF. Complete variable domain (other parts from reference TRBV19 and TRBJ2-5): DGGITQSPKYLFRKEGQNVTLSCEQNLNHDAMYWYRQDPGQGLRLIYYSQIVNDFQKGDIAEGYSVSREKKESFPLTVTSAQKNPTAFYLCASSQTGIQETQYFGPGTRLLVL.

The chain has TRBV2 and TRBJ2-5; TRBD2 might be the D (5 bases). The V gene's germline CDR1 is SNHLY and CDR2 FYNNEI. CDR3 length: 15 amino acids. V shed 7 bases and J shed 4 bases, with 19 bases lying between them. CDR3 amino acids: CASTRGGEAGETQYF. CDR3 coding DNA: TGTGCCAGCACTAGAGGCGGCGAGGCGGGAGAGACCCAGTACTTC. Based on the CDR3 plus reference TRBV2 and TRBJ2-5, the full variable domain is EPEVTQTPSHQVTQMGQEVILRCVPISNHLYFYWYRQILGQKVEFLVSFYNNEISEKSEIFDDQFSVERPDGSNFTLKIRSTKLEDSAMYFCASTRGGEAGETQYFGPGTRLLVL.

This clone was counted a single time. The CDR3 bases are TGTGCCAGCAGCTTAGCGGGTACAGGAGGAAACACCATATATTTT. The encoded protein is CASSLAGTGGNTIYF. The chain has TRBV7-9 and TRBJ1-3; D is perhaps TRBD1 (5 bases). The CDR3 runs 15 residues. V was cut by 0 bases and J by 4 bases, with 10 bases left in between. Germline V gene data show CDR1 as SEHNR and CDR2 as FQNEAQ (reference sequence).